A single T cell receptor (beta chain) is shown here with its context. What antigen it recognizes has not been identified. Base-call qualities are not available, and no considerably larger clone is one nucleotide away. The data are from a study of shared T cell receptors in the human thymus listed by TCRdb under 2021. About the investigation overall: The study investigated the way shared, self-reactive T-cell receptor alpha chains are produced in the human thymus.

Based on the germline V gene, the CDR1 and CDR2 sequences are SGHDT and YYEEEE. The CDR3 measures 16 amino acids from cysteine to phenylalanine. The sequence is cut down to CDR3 DNA, 48 bases in frame from base 1. V and J are truncated by 3 bases and 1 base respectively, leaving an intervening sequence of 13 bases. Preparation of the library involved the immunoSEQ multiplex PCR assay. The table comes from immuneACCESS by way of TCRdb, which keeps in-frame sequences with V and J called. Part of the clones is missing from these tables; in studies checked, under half for an unresolved V gene and the rest for unknown reasons. This sample has about 730,000 clones in its table, and around 85% of those were observed once. The ten biggest clones cover more than 0.008% of the sample. These data were also reused for a study on human thymus T cells. The second study's paper adds: In Finland, the donors were immunologically healthy infants who were having open corrective cardiac surgery for congenital heart defects. The thymus tissue came from surgical resects taken out during corrective cardiac surgery. Usage of V and J gene segments appeared to be biased in both the thymic and the peripheral blood repertoires. According to the related research, thymic TCR repertoires were highly overlapping among unrelated individuals. The study described the TCR alpha and beta repertoires in under 10 infant thymus samples and four matching peripheral blood samples. Donor ages ranged from about 6 to 250 days, and the cohort comprised five or six male and a couple of female infants. Thymocytes were freed from the tissue by mechanical means and kept at -70 degrees C as pellets of roughly 10-32 million cells. Genomic DNA was extracted from frozen cell pellets with a QIAsymphony instrument. The immunoSEQ multiplex PCR assay was used to amplify the TCRB and TCRAD loci from a standardized quantity of quality-controlled genomic DNA. The V(D)J region was spanned by amplicons of a length sufficient to cover the CDR3 and to identify V and J genes. Amplicon sequencing was performed on an Illumina platform through the commercial immunoSEQ service. Primer bias and sequencing errors were corrected as previously described, and TCRAD and TCRB were defined on the basis of the IMGT database. The repertoires were analysed using immunoSEQ Analyzer 3.0 and VDJTools for basic statistics, V/J segment usage, diversity estimates, rarefaction and pairwise overlap. Diversity was estimated using the Chao1, ChaoE, Efron-Thisted, Shannon and inverse Simpson indices, and was also estimated on datasets down-sampled to the size of the smallest sample. Repertoire overlap was assessed by strict matching of CDR3 nucleotide sequence, V gene and J gene, and clustering was done by Jaccard-based multidimensional scaling. On average, thymus samples gave roughly 800,000 unique TCRB clonotypes, whereas blood samples gave roughly 80,000.

The chain employs TRBV5-6 and TRBJ2-2; the best D guess is TRBD1, with 6 bases matching. The sequencing sample was made of thymocytes. The receptor comes from a girl under three years old with a congenital heart defect. Donor details come from another sample of the same person, matched by shared clones. The CDR3 has the sequence CASSSQPGQNTGELFF. The nucleotides read TGTGCCAGCAGCTCACAGCCGGGACAGAACACCGGGGAGCTGTTTTTT.